Shown below are 32 T cell receptor beta chains from a single sample sequenced in a study of blood T cell repertoires in COVID-19. TCRdb's copy holds only in-frame clones and misses some; the assay was immunoSEQ multiplex PCR. The sample has fewer than 250,000 clones, approximately 86% seen once. The sequencing input was PBMCs or T cells enriched from blood (not recorded which). The receptors stem from a middle-aged woman with acute COVID-19.

This chain links TRBV19 with TRBJ2-7; D perhaps matches TRBD1 (5 bases). V was shortened by 9 bases and J by 3 bases, with 21 bases between the two germline ends. From germline, CDR1 is LNHDA and CDR2 SQIVND (reference sequence). This CDR3 spans 15 amino acids. The CDR3, as DNA: TGTGCCAGCAGGCTTAACGGACAAGGGAACTACGAGCAGTACTTC. Residues: CASRLNGQGNYEQYF. The full variable domain, in which reference TRBV19 and TRBJ2-7 provide the parts outside the CDR3, is DGGITQSPKYLFRKEGQNVTLSCEQNLNHDAMYWYRQDPGQGLRLIYYSQIVNDFQKGDIAEGYSVSREKKESFPLTVTSAQKNPTAFYLCASRLNGQGNYEQYFGPGTRLTVT.

The chain recombines TRBV6-2 or TRBV6-3 with TRBJ2-5; D is uncertain. Germline V gene lookup returns CDR1 MNHEY and CDR2 SVGEGT. V was pared by 6 bases and J by 5 bases, with 7 bases between. The CDR3 has 11 amino acids. The CDR3 coding sequence is TGTGCCAGCAGCCCCGGGGAGACCCAGTACTTC. Amino acids: CASSPGETQYF.

This chain links TRBV7-8 with TRBJ1-5; D remains unclear. The CDR3 has 13 residues. Trimming stripped 6 bases from V and 4 bases from J, with 10 bases between. Germline lookup yields CDR1 SGHVS and CDR2 FQNEAQ. The CDR3 DNA sequence: TGTGCCAGCAGTTACAATCGAAATCAGCCCCAGCATTTT. Its protein is CASSYNRNQPQHF.

This chain connects TRBV24-1 to TRBJ2-3, with D tentatively TRBD1 (6 bases). The germline gives CDR1 KGHDR, CDR2 SFDVKD. This CDR3 comprises 15 residues. V was shortened by 5 bases and J by 6 bases, with 17 bases between the two germline ends. The CDR3 DNA follows: TGTGCCACCAGTGGGGACACGGCTCTGGATGATACGCAGTATTTT. It codes for CATSGDTALDDTQYF.

The chain combines TRBV30 with TRBJ1-6; TRBD1 agrees at 7 bases. After removal of 2 bases from V and 11 bases from J, the junction contained 9 bases not matched to a gene. Germline CDR1 reads GTSNPN; CDR2 reads SVGIG (reference sequence). This CDR3 contains 14 residues. The CDR3 loop reads CAWSTGQFSPPLHF. The CDR3 region has the DNA TGTGCCTGGAGTACGGGACAGTTTTCGCCACCCCTCCACTTT.

The CDR3 here is CATRPGQIGNQPQHF. The CDR3 DNA sequence: TGTGCCACCAGGCCCGGACAGATCGGGAATCAGCCCCAGCATTTT. This rearrangement joins TRBV24-1 to TRBJ1-5; weak D call: TRBD1 (6 bases). The CDR3 contains 15 residues. Trimming left V 7 bases short and J 4 bases short, with 16 bases between. Germline CDR1 reads KGHDR; CDR2 reads SFDVKD.

This sequence joins TRBV10-3 and TRBJ1-1; no reliable D call. The CDR3 contains 13 residues. Looked up from germline, CDR1 is ENHRY and CDR2 is SYGVKD. V was clipped by 6 bases and J by 0 bases, with 8 bases between them. The CDR3 DNA is TGTGCCATCAGGGGCCGATTGAACACTGAAGCTTTCTTT. This codes for CAIRGRLNTEAFF.

The chain is built from TRBV20-1 and TRBJ2-3; D possibly corresponds to TRBD2 (5 bases). This CDR3 has 14 amino acids. Trimming left V 3 bases short and J 2 bases short, with 12 bases between. Looked up from germline, CDR1 is DFQATT and CDR2 is SNEGSKA (reference sequence). The CDR3, as DNA: TGCAGTGCTAGTCAGTGGGAGCTCACAGATACGCAGTATTTT. Amino acid sequence: CSASQWELTDTQYF.

The chain couples TRBV6-2 or TRBV6-3 to TRBJ2-1; 8 nucleotides line up with TRBD2. The germline CDR1 and CDR2 sequences are MNHEY and SVGEGT. The CDR3 is 24 residues long. With 6 bases clipped from V and 2 bases from J, the junction kept 33 bases outside the gene matches. CDR3 region: CASSPSSVAFLGTYSGIAYNEQFF. The CDR3 coding sequence is TGTGCCAGCAGCCCTAGTTCCGTTGCGTTCCTCGGAACCTATAGCGGGATTGCCTACAATGAGCAGTTCTTC.

The chain carries TRBV29-1 and TRBJ2-1; 8 bases line up with TRBD1. Germline CDR1 and CDR2: SQVTM and ANQGSEA. The length of the CDR3 is 12 residues. Germline trimming cut 7 bases from V and 3 bases from J; bases unmatched to any gene: 2. The DNA of the CDR3 is TGCAGCGCGGACAGGGACTACAATGAGCAGTTCTTC. Residues: CSADRDYNEQFF.

The chain carries TRBV7-2 and TRBJ2-7, with 9 bases aligning to TRBD2. Germline CDR1 and CDR2: SGHTA and FQGNSA. V lost 3 bases to trimming and J lost 4 bases; unmatched junction nucleotides: 7. This CDR3 is 15 amino acids long. Here the CDR3 reads CASSFSTSGTYEQYF. In DNA, the CDR3 is TGTGCCAGCAGCTTTTCGACTAGCGGTACTTACGAGCAGTACTTC.

V is TRBV28 and J is TRBJ1-5; 7 bases agree with TRBD1. V shed 8 bases and J 2 bases; nucleotides not matched to a gene: 18. The CDR3 is 18 residues long. The V gene's germline CDR1 is MDHEN and CDR2 SYDVKM. CDR3 DNA sequence: TGTGCCAGCCACGGGCTAGGCAGGGGGACGGGGCGCAATCAGCCCCAGCATTTT. This translates into CASHGLGRGTGRNQPQHF.

The chain joins TRBV4-1 to TRBJ1-3, with a weak D call TRBD1 (5 bases). This CDR3 comprises 20 residues. Trimming cost V 0 bases and J 0 bases, with 21 bases left between them. In germline, CDR1 is MGHRA, CDR2 YSYEKL. CDR3 region: CASSQDRQGTRLNSGNTIYF. The CDR3, as DNA: TGCGCCAGCAGCCAAGACAGGCAGGGAACTCGCCTAAACTCTGGAAACACCATATATTTT.

Of note for this clone: A read error is possible here, since a much larger clone lies one base away. Other DNA sequences in the sample encode the same CDR3. The gene calls are TRBV27 and TRBJ1-6, with D possibly TRBD1 on 6 matching bases. CDR1 MNHEY and CDR2 SMNVEV come from the germline V gene (reference sequence). The ends were cut back, 4 bases at V and 7 bases at J, with 11 bases in the middle. The CDR3 loop spans 14 amino acids. The CDR3 DNA reads TGTGCCAGCAGTTGGGGGGGGCGGAATTCACCCCTCCACTTT. Translating gives CASSWGGRNSPLHF.

This clone was detected only once. The chain is built from TRBV11-2 and TRBJ1-1, with no clear D. This CDR3 spans 16 amino acids. The V gene's germline CDR1 is SGHAT and CDR2 FQNNGV. The V gene lost 1 base and the J gene lost 5 bases, with 17 bases spanning the gap. CDR3 amino acids: CASSLGAPELKTEAFF. CDR3 bases: TGTGCCAGCAGCTTAGGTGCTCCCGAACTCAAGACTGAAGCTTTCTTT. The variable domain in full, completed from reference TRBV11-2 and TRBJ1-1, reads EAGVAQSPRYKIIEKRQSVAFWCNPISGHATLYWYQQILGQGPKLLIQFQNNGVVDDSQLPKDRFSAERLKGVDSTLKIQPAKLEDSAVYLCASSLGAPELKTEAFFGQGTRLTVV.

The chain uses TRBV29-1 and TRBJ2-7, with a weak D call TRBD1 (5 bases). CDR1 SQVTM and CDR2 ANQGSEA come from the germline V gene. Trimming stripped 7 bases from V and 3 bases from J, with 13 bases between. CDR3 length equals 12 residues. The CDR3 loop is CSAVDTFYEQYF. DNA for the CDR3: TGCAGCGCCGTGGACACCTTCTACGAGCAGTACTTC.

The CDR3 region has the DNA TGCGCCAGCAAACTAATAGCGGGAGCCGATACGCAGTATTTT. Translating it yields CASKLIAGADTQYF. This chain links TRBV10-2 with TRBJ2-3, with 9 bases lining up with TRBD2. The germline CDR1 and CDR2 sequences are WSHSY and SAAADI. The V segment lost 7 bases and the J segment 6 bases; nucleotides outside the gene matches: 8. The CDR3 loop spans 14 amino acids.

This chain uses TRBV28 with TRBJ1-5, with a tentative D call TRBD1 (5 bases). CDR3 length: 15 amino acids. Germline V gene data show CDR1 as MDHEN and CDR2 as SYDVKM. V lost 4 bases to trimming and J lost 4 bases, with 14 bases between them. The CDR3 nucleotides read TGTGCCAGCAGTTCAATGCAGGGCGGTAATCAGCCCCAGCATTTT. As protein: CASSSMQGGNQPQHF.

The chain is built from TRBV14 and TRBJ2-3, with D uncertain. Germline V gene sequence: CDR1 SGHDN, CDR2 FVKESK. V lost 0 bases and J 2 bases, leaving 6 bases between the germline ends. CDR3 length equals 14 residues. The CDR3 sequence: CASSQDRITDTQYF. CDR3 nucleotides: TGTGCCAGCAGCCAAGATCGTATCACAGATACGCAGTATTTT.

V gene TRBV7-8 combines with J gene TRBJ1-6, with D possibly TRBD1 on 6 matching bases. V lost 5 bases, J lost 9 bases, and 23 bases lay in between. The CDR3 is 17 amino acids. The germline CDR1 and CDR2 sequences are SGHVS and FQNEAQ. The CDR3 DNA reads TGTGCCAGCAGCCTGGGGCCGGGGGGGACACGCCGTTCACCCCTCCACTTT. Protein sequence: CASSLGPGGTRRSPLHF.

This sequence joins TRBV28 and TRBJ1-2, with D hard to call. V dropped 5 bases and J dropped 4 bases, with 17 bases sitting between them. Germline lookup yields CDR1 MDHEN and CDR2 SYDVKM. CDR3 length equals 15 residues. The CDR3 sequence: CASSPTRVRPYGYTF. The DNA of the CDR3 is TGTGCCAGCAGTCCTACGCGGGTGAGACCCTATGGCTACACCTTC.

The chain joins TRBV19 to TRBJ2-2; 10 bases agree with TRBD2. The CDR3 totals 16 residues. The trim removed 3 bases at V and 6 bases at J, leaving 7 bases unmatched. The germline V gene encodes CDR1 LNHDA and CDR2 SQIVND (reference sequence). The CDR3 region is CASSMSGTSVAGELFF. The CDR3 bases are TGTGCCAGTAGTATGTCCGGGACTAGCGTGGCCGGGGAGCTGTTTTTT.

The chain links TRBV27 to TRBJ2-2; the match to TRBD1 covers 7 bases. V was clipped by 6 bases and J by 7 bases; unmatched bases: 8. CDR1 is MNHEY, CDR2 SMNVEV, per germline (reference sequence). The CDR3 spans 14 residues. Written as DNA, the CDR3 is TGTGCCAGCAGGCAGGGACAGTGGGGCGGGGAGCTGTTTTTT. Translation gives CASRQGQWGGELFF.

This rearrangement joins TRBV5-1 to TRBJ1-2; tentatively, D is TRBD1 (6 bases). The CDR3 length is 15 residues. Germline CDR1 and CDR2: SGHRS and YFSETQ. V was pared by 3 bases and J by 3 bases, with 15 bases between. CDR3 DNA sequence: TGCGCCAGCAGCTCCGAGGACAGAGGAGACTATGGCTACACCTTC. It translates to CASSSEDRGDYGYTF.

This clone was counted a few times. The chain uses TRBV5-8 and TRBJ1-6; 8 positions match TRBD1. The CDR3 sequence is 15 residues long. The trim removed 4 bases at V and 7 bases at J, leaving 7 bases unmatched. CDR1 and CDR2 (germline): SGHTS, YDEGEE. CDR3 residues: CASSDTGGKNSPLHF. As DNA, the CDR3 is TGTGCCAGCAGCGACACAGGGGGAAAGAATTCACCCCTCCACTTT.

V usage is TRBV18 and J usage is TRBJ2-1; maybe TRBD2 (7 bases). CDR3 size: 16 residues. Looked up from germline, CDR1 is KGHSH and CDR2 is LQKENI. V was clipped by 5 bases and J by 1 base, with 15 bases between them. CDR3 sequence: CASSVRGGNSYNEQFF. The CDR3 DNA sequence: TGTGCCAGCTCAGTCCGCGGGGGCAATTCCTACAATGAGCAGTTCTTC.

This chain links TRBV28 with TRBJ1-5; 9 bases are a match to TRBD1. The CDR3 spans 15 residues. Germline V gene data show CDR1 as MDHEN and CDR2 as SYDVKM. The junction had 9 bases not matched to a gene; V was cut back by 6 bases and J by 6 bases. CDR3 nucleotides: TGTGCCAGCAGACGACACGGGACAGGGAGTCAGCCCCAGCATTTT. Encoded protein: CASRRHGTGSQPQHF. Looking up the rest from reference TRBV28 and TRBJ1-5 gives the full variable domain: DVKVTQSSRYLVKRTGEKVFLECVQDMDHENMFWYRQDPGLGLRLIYFSYDVKMKEKGDIPEGYSVSREKKERFSLILESASTNQTSMYLCASRRHGTGSQPQHFGDGTRLSIL.

The chain is built from TRBV19 and TRBJ2-7, with 9 nucleotides matching TRBD1. Per the germline V gene, CDR1 is LNHDA and CDR2 is SQIVND (reference sequence). J gave up 7 bases and V 6 bases, and 10 bases lay outside the gene matches. The CDR3 loop spans 14 amino acids. This CDR3 reads CASSAGTGQFEQYF. DNA of the CDR3: TGTGCCAGTAGCGCCGGGACAGGGCAATTTGAGCAGTACTTC.

The chain employs TRBV28 and TRBJ1-1; TRBD1 is a possible D gene (6 bases). V shed 5 bases and J shed 7 bases, with 14 bases lying between them. The CDR3 totals 13 residues. Looked up from germline, CDR1 is MDHEN and CDR2 is SYDVKM. CDR3 nucleotide sequence: TGTGCCAGCAGTCCGATATCAGGGGTTGAAGCTTTCTTT. Protein product: CASSPISGVEAFF.

This chain connects TRBV11-2 to TRBJ2-5; no clear D. Trimming took off 8 bases at V and 3 bases at J, with 13 bases between the two ends. The CDR3 extends over 13 amino acids. CDR1 is SGHAT and CDR2 is FQNNGV in the germline V gene. Written as DNA, the CDR3 is TGTGCCAGCTCGCCATTTGGAGAAGAGACCCAGTACTTC. It specifies CASSPFGEETQYF.

This clone was counted a few times. The V gene is TRBV27, the J gene TRBJ2-1; possible D gene TRBD2, 5 bases. The CDR3 is made up of 16 amino acids. The germline gives CDR1 MNHEY, CDR2 SMNVEV (reference sequence). V lost 5 bases and J lost 5, with 19 bases in between. This chain's CDR3 is CASSPSSRGSNNEQFF. In DNA, the CDR3 is TGTGCCAGCAGTCCGTCCTCCCGTGGGAGCAACAATGAGCAGTTCTTC.

V and J are TRBV14 and TRBJ1-6; the D is unclear. Germline CDR1 is SGHDN and CDR2 is FVKESK. The CDR3 runs 15 residues. The V end lost 0 bases, the J end lost 11 bases, and 14 bases lay between the germline ends. CDR3 DNA sequence: TGTGCCAGCAGCCAAGAATTGCTCCGGGGAGCACCCCTCCACTTT. Translation: CASSQELLRGAPLHF.